The sequence of this T cell receptor (beta chain) was determined in a study of shared clonotypes between healthy human individuals. Study at large: A couple of women and a few men aged 18 to 49 made up the donors. The study's findings and limits: Shared across a few donors were 4% to 5% of the naive CD4 clonotypes.

Assay execution proceeded at the deep level. TCRdb keeps only in-frame clones here, not all; method: immunoSEQ multiplex PCR. The sample carries some 2,400,000 clones, around 95% recorded once. Germline-derived CDR1 and CDR2 are MGHRA and YSYEKL. There are 15 residues in the CDR3. V was cut by 4 bases and J by 2 bases, with 14 bases left in between. Remarks on this clone: Its specificity is unknown.

The sequenced sample was naive CD4+ T cells sorted from blood. As to subset: CD45RA+ positively selected. This receptor was identified in a man in his late teens or twenties in good health. The genes are TRBV4-1 and TRBJ1-2, with a possible D match to TRBD1 (5 bases). DNA of the CDR3: TGCGCCAGCAGCCCCGCGGGGCCATTAAACTATGGCTACACCTTC. This translates into CASSPAGPLNYGYTF.